This TCR beta chain is drawn from a study of vaccination and CD4 T cells after COVID-19. Study-level information: Overlapping peptides covering the spike proteins of SARS-CoV-2, HCoV-NL63, HCoV-OC43 and HCoV-229E were added to stimulate cells. Study results and limitations: Rising from about 20 to 38, the median of SARS-CoV-2-reactive clonotypes did not change significantly.

Points on this clonotype: The target antigen is unknown.

Sequence data for DNA of cultured CD4+ T cells were generated by the Oncomine TCR Beta short-read assay. TCRdb fed the PCR reads into MiXCR, producing one record per CDR3 protein. The sample lists 9,000 to 10,000 distinct CDR3 sequences; over 40% were seen once. As for treatment: roughly 10-day PBMC culture with coronavirus spike peptide pools or control peptides (ViraFEST assay). IL-2 at about 9.3 IU/ml and peptide pools at 9 to 10 ug/ml were added to PBMCs cultured at a few million per well. Trimming stripped 1 base from V and 2 bases from J, with 11 bases between. This CDR3 is 15 amino acids long. Germline V gene sequence: CDR1 DFQATT, CDR2 SNEGSKA (reference sequence).

Sequencing was carried out using CD4+ T cells from blood, cultured in vitro. This TCR was sampled from a human donor who had recovered from COVID-19. The chain carries TRBV20-1 and TRBJ2-2, with D perhaps assigned TRBD1 or TRBD2 (6 bases each). This chain's CDR3 is CSARVRGLNTGELFF. The CDR3 nucleotides read TGCAGTGCTAGAGTTCGGGGGCTAAACACCGGGGAGCTGTTTTTT.